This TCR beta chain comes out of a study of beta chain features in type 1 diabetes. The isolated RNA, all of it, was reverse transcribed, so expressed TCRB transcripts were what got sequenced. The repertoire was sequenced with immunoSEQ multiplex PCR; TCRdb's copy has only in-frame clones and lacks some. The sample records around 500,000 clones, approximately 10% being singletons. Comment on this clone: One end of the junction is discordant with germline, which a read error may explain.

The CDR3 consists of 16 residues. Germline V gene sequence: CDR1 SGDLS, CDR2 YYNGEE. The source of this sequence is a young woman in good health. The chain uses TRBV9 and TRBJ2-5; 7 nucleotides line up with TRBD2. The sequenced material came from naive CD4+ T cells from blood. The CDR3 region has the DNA TGTGTCAGCGCCAGCTCCGGACTAGTAGGACGAGAGACCCAGTACTTC. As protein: CVSASSGLVGRETQYF.